The clone carrying this T cell receptor beta chain was observed at least ten times. This specimen belongs to a study of blood T cells in healthy people across ages. Background on the study: When template switching was applied, about one barcoded beta molecule was captured per two T cells.

Using a J-beta primer mix together with a sample-barcoded 5' primer, a second PCR was run for about 6 to 11 cycles. In TCRdb, the 5' RACE reads were re-called with MiXCR into one record per CDR3 protein. The table lists some 670,000 distinct CDR3 sequences, more than 45% of them singletons. The sequenced sample was blood. The TCR sequence derives from a woman older than 75 in good health.

The CDR3 DNA reads TGTGCCAGCAGCAAAGCTGGGCAGGGCACAGATACGCAGTATTTT. Translation gives CASSKAGQGTDTQYF. The chain uses TRBV21-1 and TRBJ2-3. TRBV21-1 is shown as a pseudogene. The CDR3 sequence is 15 residues long.